The table lists the clone carrying this T cell receptor (beta chain) with many counts. The antigen is unknown. TCR beta CDR3 regions were amplified from RNA. Carried out on the TCR CDR3, a first-round RT-PCR used the HTBI primer set. TCRdb analysed the multiplex PCR reads with MiXCR anew, one entry per CDR3 protein. The table includes 650,000 to 850,000 distinct CDR3 sequences, 18% detected once. The data stem from a study of T cells in Graves' hyperthyroidism and ophthalmopathy. Overall study results and limits: Onset of ophthalmopathy came a median roughly 6 months after the model predicted it. A model of 13 V-J pairs discriminated ophthalmopathy from stable hyperthyroidism.

The CDR3 loop spans 17 amino acids. The V and J ends lost 1 base and 3 bases respectively, with 18 bases between them. The V gene's germline CDR1 is SGHAT and CDR2 FQNNGV. J is TRBJ1-1 and V is TRBV11-2, with D perhaps matching TRBD1 (6 bases). The sequenced material came from blood. This TCR derives from a woman between 50 and 59 years old with Graves' hyperthyroidism that later progressed to Graves' ophthalmopathy. For the CDR3, the DNA is TGTGCCAGCAGCTTAGCGGGACAAGGAATTAGGGACACTGAAGCTTTCTTT. Its translation is CASSLAGQGIRDTEAFF. The full variable domain, its missing parts supplied by reference TRBV11-2 and TRBJ1-1, is EAGVAQSPRYKIIEKRQSVAFWCNPISGHATLYWYQQILGQGPKLLIQFQNNGVVDDSQLPKDRFSAERLKGVDSTLKIQPAKLEDSAVYLCASSLAGQGIRDTEAFFGQGTRLTVV.